The 25 T cell receptor beta chains below were found in one sample sequenced in a study of T-cell reconstitution after alpha-beta-depleted transplantation in children. Unique molecular identifiers were used in preparing the TCRbeta library. One entry per CDR3 protein, called by TCRdb with MiXCR from the PCR reads. Of approximately 89,000 distinct CDR3 sequences listed, about 14% were seen once; the top ten hold about 19%. Specimen: PBMCs, mostly from graft donor cells, collected 180 days after TCRalphabeta/CD19-depleted stem cell transplant. The source of these receptors is a male patient between 2 and 10 years old who had a stem cell transplant for acute lymphoblastic leukemia, so the T cells may come from the graft donor.

This clonotype has only a few counts. The V call is TRBV20-1, the J call TRBJ1-2; D call uncertain. The V gene's germline CDR1 is DFQATT and CDR2 SNEGSKA (reference sequence). Trimming took off 3 bases at V and 7 bases at J, with 6 bases between the two ends. The CDR3 has 10 amino acids. CDR3 nucleotides: TGCAGTGCTAGGCCTTTTGGCTACACCTTC. Amino acid sequence: CSARPFGYTF.

As regards this clonotype: Given a much more abundant clone one base away, this may be a read error. This chain connects TRBV7-8 to TRBJ2-1; D is unclear. V lost 6 bases, J lost 8 bases, and 8 bases lay in between. Germline V CDR1 and CDR2: SGHVS, FQNEAQ. The length of the CDR3 is 11 residues. The CDR3 loop is CASRAGYEQFF. The CDR3 DNA reads TGTGCCAGCAGGGCTGGCTATGAGCAGTTCTTC.

The chain carries TRBV11-2 and TRBJ1-5; D gene unclear. V lost 1 base and J lost 3, with 4 bases in between. Germline assignment: CDR1 SGHAT and CDR2 FQNNGV. This CDR3 contains 13 residues. The CDR3 nucleotides are TGTGCCAGCAGCTTAGTCCCCAATCAGCCCCAGCATTTT. As protein: CASSLVPNQPQHF. The variable domain in full, with the rest retrieved from reference TRBV11-2 and TRBJ1-5, is EAGVAQSPRYKIIEKRQSVAFWCNPISGHATLYWYQQILGQGPKLLIQFQNNGVVDDSQLPKDRFSAERLKGVDSTLKIQPAKLEDSAVYLCASSLVPNQPQHFGDGTRLSIL.

This clonotype appeared a few times. The rearrangement uses TRBV7-6 and TRBJ2-5; 10 nucleotides line up with TRBD1. This CDR3 region has 15 residues. Germline lookup yields CDR1 SGHVS and CDR2 FNYEAQ. V dropped 7 bases and J dropped 4; count of bases not matched to a gene: 9. CDR3 DNA: TGTGCCAGCACCTTTGCCGGACAGGGGGGAGAGACCCAGTACTTC. Translating gives CASTFAGQGGETQYF.

In this sample, this clonotype turned up a few times. The J gene is TRBJ2-1, the V gene TRBV5-6, with D possibly being TRBD1 (5 bases). Germline loops: CDR1 SGHDT, CDR2 YYEEEE. V was shortened by 0 bases and J by 4 bases, with 11 bases between the two germline ends. This CDR3 has 15 amino acids. The CDR3 loop is CASSLAGLLYNEQFF. The DNA for the CDR3 is TGTGCCAGCAGCTTGGCAGGGCTCCTTTACAATGAGCAGTTCTTC.

This clonotype was detected only a few times. Mismatch with germline at one junction end may stem from a read error. As DNA, the CDR3 is TGTGCCAGCAGCTTAGCGACCGAGGCTAATGAGAAACTGTTTTTT. This sequence encodes CASSLATEANEKLFF. This chain connects TRBV7-9 to TRBJ1-4; unclear D gene. CDR1 is SEHNR and CDR2 is FQNEAQ in the germline V gene (reference sequence). This CDR3 region has 15 residues.

This chain uses TRBV6-1 with TRBJ2-1, with TRBD2 identical over 16 bases. CDR1 MNHNS and CDR2 SASEGT come from the germline V gene. The CDR3 consists of 18 residues. V lost 4 bases, J lost 6 bases, and 9 bases stayed unmatched. The CDR3 sequence: CASSAFPGLAGGPNEQFF. CDR3 sequence (DNA): TGTGCCAGCAGTGCCTTTCCGGGACTAGCGGGGGGGCCCAATGAGCAGTTCTTC.

This clonotype has a handful of counts. This rearrangement joins TRBV12-3 or TRBV12-4 to TRBJ1-3; D ambiguous. The CDR3 has 13 residues. The V end was cut by 4 bases, the J end by 5 bases, with 9 bases between. The CDR3 sequence: CASSSTRRNTIYF. The CDR3 DNA follows: TGTGCCAGCAGTTCAACACGGAGAAACACCATATATTTT.

This clonotype turned up a few times. The chain has TRBV11-2 and TRBJ2-3, with 7 bases identical to TRBD2. Germline V gene data show CDR1 as SGHAT and CDR2 as FQNNGV. This CDR3 has 15 amino acids. V lost 1 base to trimming and J lost 3 bases; unmatched junction nucleotides: 4. CDR3 region: CASSLGRTRTDTQYF. The DNA for the CDR3 is TGTGCCAGCAGCTTAGGGCGGACTAGAACAGATACGCAGTATTTT.

In this sample, this clonotype turned up many times. This rearrangement joins TRBV9 to TRBJ1-1; 7 bases fit TRBD1. Per germline, CDR1 SGDLS and CDR2 YYNGEE. The CDR3 is 14 residues long. Unmatched junction bases numbered 4, after V lost 4 bases and J lost 1 base. The CDR3 nucleotides are TGTGCCAGCAGCAAAAGGACAGGGAACACTGAAGCTTTCTTT. Translated: CASSKRTGNTEAFF.

The chain joins TRBV5-1 to TRBJ2-5; 7 positions match TRBD1. Germline trimming cut 4 bases from V and 3 bases from J; bases unmatched to any gene: 6. The length of the CDR3 is 14 residues. Germline V lookup: CDR1 SGHRS, CDR2 YFSETQ. The CDR3 protein is CASSLTGVKETQYF. Here the CDR3 DNA reads TGCGCCAGCAGCCTTACAGGGGTGAAAGAGACCCAGTACTTC.

The chain joins TRBV7-2 to TRBJ2-7; no clear D. Germline-derived CDR1 and CDR2 are SGHTA and FQGNSA. The CDR3 is 15 residues long. With 5 bases removed from V and 3 bases from J, the gap between germline ends came to 17 bases. For the CDR3, the DNA is TGTGCCAGCAGCACAGCCTCAGGTATTCACTACGAGCAGTACTTC. Its translation is CASSTASGIHYEQYF.

This clonotype showed up many times. The chain links TRBV7-6 to TRBJ2-1; D not certain. This CDR3 is built from 12 residues. Deletions cut 5 bases from V and 9 bases from J, with 11 bases between. Germline V CDR1 and CDR2: SGHVS, FNYEAQ. The CDR3 reads CASSNDRGEQFF. For the CDR3, the DNA is TGTGCCAGCAGCAACGACCGTGGTGAGCAGTTCTTC.

V is TRBV3-1 and J is TRBJ2-2; D is perhaps TRBD1 (6 bases). The V gene lost 2 bases and the J gene lost 7 bases, with 11 bases spanning the gap. The germline CDR1 and CDR2 sequences are LGHDT and YNNKEL (reference sequence). The CDR3 length is 14 residues. In DNA, the CDR3 is TGTGCCAGCAGCCAAACTATAGGGGGCGGGGAGCTGTTTTTT. This translates into CASSQTIGGGELFF.

This chain uses TRBV20-1 with TRBJ1-6, with D hard to call. The V end lost 1 base, the J end lost 8 bases, and 9 bases lay between the germline ends. CDR1 and CDR2 from the germline V gene are DFQATT and SNEGSKA (reference sequence). The CDR3 consists of 13 residues. CDR3 in amino acids: CSARVWEYSPLHF. The CDR3 nucleotides read TGCAGTGCTAGAGTATGGGAGTATTCACCCCTCCACTTT.

This chain joins TRBV10-3 and TRBJ1-2, with D perhaps matching TRBD1 (5 bases). Deletions cut 4 bases from V and 4 bases from J, with 13 bases between. Germline values: CDR1 ENHRY, CDR2 SYGVKD. The CDR3 has 14 amino acids. The chain's CDR3 is CAISGRGDTYGYTF. The DNA of the CDR3 is TGTGCCATCAGTGGACGGGGGGATACCTATGGCTACACCTTC.

This chain uses TRBV7-9 with TRBJ2-2; D is unresolved. V was trimmed by 5 bases and J by 1 base, leaving 8 bases between them. The CDR3 extends over 14 amino acids. Germline V lookup: CDR1 SEHNR, CDR2 FQNEAQ (reference sequence). Here the CDR3 reads CASSHSGNTGELFF. The CDR3 DNA reads as TGTGCCAGCAGCCATTCAGGGAACACCGGGGAGCTGTTTTTT.

The chain carries TRBV21-1 and TRBJ1-5. TRBV21-1 is a pseudogene. This CDR3 comprises 14 residues. CDR3: CATPRVYSNQPQHF. In nucleotides, the CDR3 is TGTGCCACGCCGCGGGTCTATAGCAATCAGCCCCAGCATTTT.

The chain has TRBV5-1 and TRBJ1-2, with D possibly matching TRBD1 (5 bases). The CDR3 loop spans 16 amino acids. Trimming pared 4 bases from V and 3 bases from J, leaving 19 bases between. CDR1 and CDR2 from the germline V gene are SGHRS and YFSETQ. The CDR3 region has the DNA TGCGCCAGCAGCCCTCTCCGGGACGTTGACCACTATGGCTACACCTTC. This codes for CASSPLRDVDHYGYTF.

The chain has TRBV5-1 and TRBJ1-1; TRBD1 matches at 7 bases. The CDR3 extends over 15 amino acids. CDR1 is SGHRS and CDR2 is YFSETQ in the germline V gene. V lost 4 bases and J lost 5; bases outside the gene matches: 11. This CDR3 is CASSVDRNEGTEAFF. CDR3 bases: TGCGCCAGCAGCGTGGACAGGAATGAGGGGACTGAAGCTTTCTTT.

The chain uses TRBV4-3 and TRBJ1-2, with 8 bases that match TRBD1. V lost 2 bases and J lost 6; bases outside the gene matches: 11. Germline V gene lookup returns CDR1 LGHNA and CDR2 YSLEER. This CDR3 is built from 16 residues. CDR3 region: CASSQKWGMTGDGYTF. CDR3 coding DNA: TGCGCCAGCAGCCAAAAATGGGGAATGACAGGGGATGGCTACACCTTC.

This clonotype was observed many times. One end of the junction varies from germline; a read error may be responsible. This chain links TRBV7-2 with TRBJ2-1; the match to TRBD2 covers 9 bases. The CDR3 is 14 amino acids. Germline lookup yields CDR1 SGHTA and CDR2 FQGNSA. CDR3 residues: CATSGGFSYNEQFF. The CDR3 DNA reads as TGTGCCACCAGCGGGGGGTTCTCCTACAATGAGCAGTTCTTC.

The chain employs TRBV5-6 and TRBJ1-2; 7 bases map to TRBD1. The germline V gene encodes CDR1 SGHDT and CDR2 YYEEEE. J was trimmed by 4 bases and V by 4 bases; bases with no gene match: 4. This CDR3 has 13 residues. The CDR3 region has the DNA TGTGCCAGCAGCCGGGGACAGCTCTATGGCTACACCTTC. This codes for CASSRGQLYGYTF.

The chain employs TRBV11-2 and TRBJ2-1; 7 bases are a match to TRBD1. CDR3 size: 18 residues. V lost 0 bases to trimming and J lost 7 bases; unmatched junction nucleotides: 15. CDR1 SGHAT and CDR2 FQNNGV come from the germline V gene. Written as DNA, the CDR3 is TGTGCCAGCAGCTTAGACGGGCCTTTAGTAGGGGGACAGAATGAGCAGTTCTTC. The encoded protein is CASSLDGPLVGGQNEQFF.

This clonotype appeared a few times. This chain joins TRBV27 and TRBJ2-1, with 14 bases fitting TRBD2. V was pared by 9 bases and J by 5 bases, with 3 bases of the junction left unmatched. The length of the CDR3 is 14 residues. The germline V gene has CDR1 MNHEY and CDR2 SMNVEV (reference sequence). DNA of the CDR3: TGTGCCAGTCGACTAGCGGGGGGGAACAATGAGCAGTTCTTC. Its protein product is CASRLAGGNNEQFF.